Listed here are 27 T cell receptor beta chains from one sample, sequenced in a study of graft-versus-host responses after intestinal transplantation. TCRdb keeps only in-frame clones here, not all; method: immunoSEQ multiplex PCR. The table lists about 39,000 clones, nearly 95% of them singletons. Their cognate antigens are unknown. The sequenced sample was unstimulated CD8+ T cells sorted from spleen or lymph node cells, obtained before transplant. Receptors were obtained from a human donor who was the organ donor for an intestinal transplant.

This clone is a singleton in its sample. The CDR3 reads CASSHVGTGVFSTEAFF. The CDR3 DNA reads as TGTGCCAGCAGTCATGTCGGGACAGGGGTTTTTAGCACTGAAGCTTTCTTT. The chain uses TRBV14 and TRBJ1-1, with TRBD1 matching over 10 bases. Germline V gene lookup returns CDR1 SGHDN and CDR2 FVKESK. V dropped 6 bases and J dropped 4; count of bases not matched to a gene: 14. The CDR3 totals 17 residues. Together with reference TRBV14 and TRBJ1-1, the CDR3 gives the full variable domain: EAGVTQFPSHSVIEKGQTVTLRCDPISGHDNLYWYRRVMGKEIKFLLHFVKESKQDESGMPNNRFLAERTGGTYSTLKVQPAELEDSGVYFCASSHVGTGVFSTEAFFGQGTRLTVV.

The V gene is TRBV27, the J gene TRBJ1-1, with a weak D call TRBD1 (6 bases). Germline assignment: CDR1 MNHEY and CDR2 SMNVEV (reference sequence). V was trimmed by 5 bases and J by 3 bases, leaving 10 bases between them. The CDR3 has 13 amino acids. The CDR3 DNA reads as TGTGCCAGCAGTGTACGACAGGACACTGAAGCTTTCTTT. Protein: CASSVRQDTEAFF.

The CDR3 nucleotides read TGTGCCAGCAGCTTCATTGCGGGGGCCCCCTACAATGAGCAGTTCTTC. Residues: CASSFIAGAPYNEQFF. This chain joins TRBV7-2 and TRBJ2-1, with D possibly being TRBD2 (7 bases). V lost 3 bases and J lost 2, with 14 bases in between. The CDR3 is made up of 16 amino acids. Germline V CDR1 and CDR2: SGHTA, FQGNSA.

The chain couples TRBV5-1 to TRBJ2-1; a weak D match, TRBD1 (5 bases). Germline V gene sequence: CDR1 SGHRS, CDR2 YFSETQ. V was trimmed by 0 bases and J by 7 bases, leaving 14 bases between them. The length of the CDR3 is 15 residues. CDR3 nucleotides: TGCGCCAGCAGCTTGGTGGAAGGGGCTATGAATGAGCAGTTCTTC. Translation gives CASSLVEGAMNEQFF.

The CDR3 nucleotides are TGTGCCATCAGTGAGTCGGGGGGGACGACAGGGTGGAACATCACAGATACGCAGTATTTT. This sequence encodes CAISESGGTTGWNITDTQYF. This chain joins TRBV10-3 and TRBJ2-3; D is perhaps TRBD1 or TRBD2 (7 bases each). CDR3 length equals 20 residues. In germline, CDR1 is ENHRY, CDR2 SYGVKD. The V and J ends lost 0 bases and 2 bases respectively, with 24 bases between them.

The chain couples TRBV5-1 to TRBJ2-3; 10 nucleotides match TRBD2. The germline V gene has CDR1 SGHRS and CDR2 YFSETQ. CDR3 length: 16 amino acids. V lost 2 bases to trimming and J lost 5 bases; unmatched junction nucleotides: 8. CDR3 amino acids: CASSFSSSGGIDTQYF. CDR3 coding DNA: TGCGCCAGCAGCTTCTCGTCTAGCGGGGGTATAGATACGCAGTATTTT.

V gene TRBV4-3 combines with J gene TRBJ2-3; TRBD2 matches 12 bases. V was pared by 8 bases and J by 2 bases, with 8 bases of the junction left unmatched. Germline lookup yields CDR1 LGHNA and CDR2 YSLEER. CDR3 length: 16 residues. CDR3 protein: CASRSTSGGLTDTQYF. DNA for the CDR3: TGCGCCAGCCGTTCTACTAGCGGGGGGCTCACAGATACGCAGTATTTT.

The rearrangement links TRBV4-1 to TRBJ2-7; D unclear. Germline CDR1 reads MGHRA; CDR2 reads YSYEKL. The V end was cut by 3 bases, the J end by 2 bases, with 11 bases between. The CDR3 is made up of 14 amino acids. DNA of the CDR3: TGCGCCAGCAGCCAGGAGACTCCGGCCTACGAGCAGTACTTC. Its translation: CASSQETPAYEQYF.

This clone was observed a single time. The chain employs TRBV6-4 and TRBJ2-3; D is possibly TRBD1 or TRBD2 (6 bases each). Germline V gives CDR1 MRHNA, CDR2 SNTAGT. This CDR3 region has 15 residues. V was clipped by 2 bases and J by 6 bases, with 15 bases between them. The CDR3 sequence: CASSDPTTGRDTQYF. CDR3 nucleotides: TGTGCCAGCAGTGACCCGACAACAGGGAGGGATACGCAGTATTTT.

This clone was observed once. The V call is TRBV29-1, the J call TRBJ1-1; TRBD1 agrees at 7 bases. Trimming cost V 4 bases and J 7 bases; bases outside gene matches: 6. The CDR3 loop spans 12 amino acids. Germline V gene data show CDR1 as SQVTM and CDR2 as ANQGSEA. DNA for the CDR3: TGCAGCGTTGTACCAGGGGGGGGTGAAGCTTTCTTT. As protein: CSVVPGGGEAFF.

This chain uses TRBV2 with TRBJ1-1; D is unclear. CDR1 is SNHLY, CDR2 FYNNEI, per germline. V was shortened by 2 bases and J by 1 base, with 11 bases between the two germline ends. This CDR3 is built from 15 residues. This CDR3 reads CASSEMGTANTEAFF. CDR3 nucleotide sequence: TGTGCCAGCAGTGAAATGGGTACGGCGAACACTGAAGCTTTCTTT.

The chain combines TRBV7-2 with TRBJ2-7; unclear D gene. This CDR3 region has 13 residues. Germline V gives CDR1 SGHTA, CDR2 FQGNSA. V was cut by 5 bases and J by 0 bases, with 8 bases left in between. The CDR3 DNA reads TGTGCCAGCAGCCTATCAGCCTCCTACGAGCAGTACTTC. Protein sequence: CASSLSASYEQYF.

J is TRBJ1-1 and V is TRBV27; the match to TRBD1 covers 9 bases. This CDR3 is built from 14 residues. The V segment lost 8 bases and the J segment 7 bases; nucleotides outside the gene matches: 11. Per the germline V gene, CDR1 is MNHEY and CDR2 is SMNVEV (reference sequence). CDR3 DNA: TGTGCCAGCCGAATCGGGACAGGGTTTGGTGAAGCTTTCTTT. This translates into CASRIGTGFGEAFF.

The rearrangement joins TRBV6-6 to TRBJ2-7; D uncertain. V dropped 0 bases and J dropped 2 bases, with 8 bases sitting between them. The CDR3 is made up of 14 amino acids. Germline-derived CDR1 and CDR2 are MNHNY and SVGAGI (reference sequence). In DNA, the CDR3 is TGTGCCAGCAGTTACTCGGCGGCCCCCTACGAGCAGTACTTC. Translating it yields CASSYSAAPYEQYF.

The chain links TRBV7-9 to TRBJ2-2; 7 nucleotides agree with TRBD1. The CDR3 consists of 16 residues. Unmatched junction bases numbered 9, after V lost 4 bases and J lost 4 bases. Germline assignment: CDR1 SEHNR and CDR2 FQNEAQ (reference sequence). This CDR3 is CASSSLRQGSTGELFF. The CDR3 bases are TGTGCCAGCAGCTCACTACGACAGGGCAGCACCGGGGAGCTGTTTTTT.

The CDR3 here is CASSPGGGGTEAFF. CDR3 DNA: TGTGCCAGCAGTCCCGGAGGGGGAGGCACTGAAGCTTTCTTT. The chain couples TRBV27 to TRBJ1-1; TRBD1 might be the D (6 bases). The CDR3 sequence is 14 residues long. Germline CDR1 is MNHEY and CDR2 is SMNVEV (reference sequence). With 5 bases removed from V and 4 bases from J, the gap between germline ends came to 14 bases.

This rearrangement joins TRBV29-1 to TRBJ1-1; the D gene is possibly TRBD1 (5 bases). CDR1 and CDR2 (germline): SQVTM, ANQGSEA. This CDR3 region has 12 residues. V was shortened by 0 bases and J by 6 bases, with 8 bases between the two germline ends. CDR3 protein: CSVEERGPEAFF. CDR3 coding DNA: TGCAGCGTTGAAGAAAGGGGACCTGAAGCTTTCTTT.

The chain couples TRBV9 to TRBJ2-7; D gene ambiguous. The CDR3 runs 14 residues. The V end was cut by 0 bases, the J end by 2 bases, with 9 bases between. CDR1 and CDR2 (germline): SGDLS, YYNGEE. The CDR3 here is CASSVESFPYEQYF. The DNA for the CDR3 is TGTGCCAGCAGCGTAGAATCATTCCCCTACGAGCAGTACTTC.

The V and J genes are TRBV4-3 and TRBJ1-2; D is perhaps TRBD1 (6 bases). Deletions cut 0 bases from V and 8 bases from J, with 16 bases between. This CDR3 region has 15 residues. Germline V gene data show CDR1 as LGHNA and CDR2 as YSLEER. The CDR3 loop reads CASSQDGTPDDGYTF. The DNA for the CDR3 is TGCGCCAGCAGCCAAGATGGGACACCTGACGACGGCTACACCTTC.

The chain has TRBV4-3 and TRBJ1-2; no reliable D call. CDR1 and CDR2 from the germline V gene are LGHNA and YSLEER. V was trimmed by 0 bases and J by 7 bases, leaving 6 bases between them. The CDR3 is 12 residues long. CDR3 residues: CASSQEGLGYTF. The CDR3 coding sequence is TGCGCCAGCAGCCAAGAAGGTCTTGGCTACACCTTC.

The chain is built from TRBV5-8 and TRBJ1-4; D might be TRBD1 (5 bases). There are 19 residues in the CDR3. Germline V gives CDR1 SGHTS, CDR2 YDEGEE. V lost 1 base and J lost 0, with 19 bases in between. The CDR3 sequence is CASSLFAGTAFATNEKLFF. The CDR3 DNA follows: TGTGCCAGCAGCTTGTTCGCCGGGACGGCATTTGCAACTAATGAAAAACTGTTTTTT.

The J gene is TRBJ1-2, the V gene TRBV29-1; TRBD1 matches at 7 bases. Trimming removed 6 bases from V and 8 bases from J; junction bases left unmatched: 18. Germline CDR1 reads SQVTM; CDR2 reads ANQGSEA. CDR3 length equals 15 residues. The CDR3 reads CSVDSGTAYRGGYTF. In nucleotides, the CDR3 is TGCAGCGTCGATTCCGGGACAGCATACAGAGGCGGCTACACCTTC.

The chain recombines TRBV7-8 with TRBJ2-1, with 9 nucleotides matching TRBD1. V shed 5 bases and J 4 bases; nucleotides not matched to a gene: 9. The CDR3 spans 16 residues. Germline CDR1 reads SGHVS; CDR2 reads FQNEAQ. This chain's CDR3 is CASSPPPGTGYNEQFF. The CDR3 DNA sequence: TGTGCCAGCAGCCCACCCCCCGGGACAGGGTACAATGAGCAGTTCTTC.

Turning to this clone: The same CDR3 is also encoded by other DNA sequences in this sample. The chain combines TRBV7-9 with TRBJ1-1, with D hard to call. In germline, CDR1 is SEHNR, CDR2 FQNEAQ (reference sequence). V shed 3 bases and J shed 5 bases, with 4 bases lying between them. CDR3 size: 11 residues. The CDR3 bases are TGTGCCAGCAGCTTGGGGACTGAAGCTTTCTTT. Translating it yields CASSLGTEAFF.

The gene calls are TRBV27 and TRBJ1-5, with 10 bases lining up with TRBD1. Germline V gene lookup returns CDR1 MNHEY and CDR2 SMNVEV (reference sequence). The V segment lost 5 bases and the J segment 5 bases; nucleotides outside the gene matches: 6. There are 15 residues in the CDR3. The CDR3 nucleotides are TGTGCCAGCAGTGGAGGGACAGGGGTGGATCAGCCCCAGCATTTT. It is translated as CASSGGTGVDQPQHF.

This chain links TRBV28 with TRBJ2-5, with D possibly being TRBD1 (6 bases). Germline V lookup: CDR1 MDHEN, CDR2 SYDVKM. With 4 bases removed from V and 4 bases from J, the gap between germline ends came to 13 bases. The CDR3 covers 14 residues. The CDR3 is CASSSAGAGETQYF. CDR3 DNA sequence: TGTGCCAGCAGTTCTGCAGGGGCCGGAGAGACCCAGTACTTC.

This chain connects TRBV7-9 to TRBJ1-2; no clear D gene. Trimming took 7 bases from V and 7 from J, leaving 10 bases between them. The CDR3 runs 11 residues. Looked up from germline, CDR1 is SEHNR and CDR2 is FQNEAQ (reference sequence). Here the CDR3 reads CASNDYSGYTF. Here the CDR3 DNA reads TGTGCCAGCAACGACTATAGTGGCTACACCTTC.